This T cell receptor beta chain was obtained from a study of CD8 T cells in Susac syndrome (dated by TCRdb to about 2019). At the level of the whole study: Whether CD8+ T cell activation and differentiation in Susac syndrome was antigen driven was tested using repertoire sequencing. General study outcomes and caveats: The TCR sequencing and HLA analysis was acknowledged to have included a relatively small number of individuals.

The CDR3 holds 12 amino acids from the cysteine to the phenylalanine. CDR3 DNA is the only sequence kept; it has 36 bases, read in frame from the first base. V sheds 3 bases and J sheds 8 bases, leaving 10 bases between their ends. RNA was extracted using the RNeasy kit, and roughly 0.5 to 1 ug of the RNA was reverse transcribed with random hexamers. The immunoSEQ multiplex PCR assay, which covers 54 Vbeta and 13 Jbeta segments, was used to amplify TCR beta CDR3 regions. PCR amplification bias was corrected using a synthetic template baseline for primer optimization and computational correction. In the paper's pipeline: Reads were annotated to V, D and J genes according to IMGT and were analyzed with immunoSEQ Analyzer, with only productive sequences retained. Clonality was calculated as one minus the Shannon entropy normalized by log2 of the number of productive unique sequences. For each patient and control, public and private clones were evaluated among the 100 most prevalent clones. Clones were defined as Susac-specific when absent from the healthy and MS cohorts, from about 1,100 published viral clones and from other ImmuneACCESS disease sequences. The raw public data were reprocessed by TCRdb itself: fastp quality trimming at Q25, MiXCR clonotype calling, in-frame beta chains only. Every distinct CDR3 protein forms one entry, paired with its most common genes and DNA. TCRdb, not the original authors, processed these V and J calls. Across this sample there are about 210,000 distinct CDR3 sequences, with 95% seen only once. The ten largest clones add up to roughly 0.09% of the sample.

The count of this clonotype is one. Its antigen is currently not known. Within one base of it there is no much larger clone, and no base qualities were kept. Evidence from one read is weak. High-throughput TCR beta sequencing profiled peripheral blood CD8+ and CD4+ T cells from healthy donors, Susac syndrome patients and multiple sclerosis patients. The multiple sclerosis controls were treatment-naive patients whose relapsing-remitting disease, either stable or active, fulfilled the revised McDonald criteria. CD8+ TEMRA cells were enriched by FACS, while bulk CD8+ and CD4+ T cells were purified by magnetic negative isolation. Blood was drawn into EDTA tubes, processed within 24 hours, and PBMCs were isolated by density gradient centrifugation. PBMCs intended for TCR sequencing were cryopreserved in liquid nitrogen and thawed later in a water bath at 37 degrees C. The sorted or isolated CD4+, CD8+ and CD8+ TEMRA cells had a purity of 90% or higher.

The TCR originated in a human donor with multiple sclerosis. The V and J genes are TRBV12-3 or TRBV12-4 and TRBJ1-1; no D gene call is confident. The sample was CD4+ T cells from PBMCs. The CDR3 protein sequence reads: CASSFEAPEAFF. The DNA sequence reads TGTGCCAGCAGTTTTGAGGCCCCCGAAGCTTTCTTT.